Presented here are 28 T cell receptor beta chains from one specimen sequenced in a study of cytomegalovirus exposure and HLA in healthy donors (TCRdb year 2017). The library was prepared using the immunoSEQ multiplex PCR assay. A mixture of 60 forward primers for TCR Vbeta segments and 13 reverse primers for TCR Jbeta segments was used in the multiplex PCR. TCRdb retrieved this table from immuneACCESS and kept in-frame rearrangements only. Not all clones are present; in checked studies, unresolved V genes account for under half, and no reason is known for the remainder. Counted in this sample were some 130,000 clones; about 80% of them appeared once. The ten largest clones add up to 2% to 2.5% of the sample. The specimen was PBMCs. The receptors here all came from a man younger than 35 in good health and CMV-seronegative.

The V and J genes are TRBV6-4 and TRBJ2-1, with D possibly TRBD2 on 6 matching bases. V gave up 0 bases and J gave up 3 bases, with 18 bases separating them. The CDR3 runs 18 residues. Germline lookup yields CDR1 MRHNA and CDR2 SNTAGT. The CDR3 DNA is TGTGCCAGCAGTGACTCGATCGTAGGGACTGGATTCTACAATGAGCAGTTCTTC. Translating it yields CASSDSIVGTGFYNEQFF.

The DNA for the CDR3 is TGTGCCAGCAGTTACGAGACTAGCGGAAACAATGAGCAGTTCTTC. Its protein product is CASSYETSGNNEQFF. The V call is TRBV6-5, the J call TRBJ2-1; TRBD2 matches 9 bases. The CDR3 has 15 residues. Germline V gives CDR1 MNHEY, CDR2 SVGAGI. J lost 5 bases, V lost 2 bases, and 4 bases had no gene match.

The genes are TRBV21-1 and TRBJ2-7; the DNA was not used to check the table's D call, TRBD2. TRBV21-1 is tagged as a pseudogene. There are 15 residues in the CDR3. The CDR3 region has the DNA TGTGCCAGCAGCAAAGGGGAGGGCGGGAGATACGAGCAGTACGTC. Protein sequence: CASSKGEGGRYEQYV.

The rearrangement links TRBV19 to TRBJ2-1; D is unclear. The CDR3 is 15 amino acids. The V end was cut by 3 bases, the J end by 4 bases, with 13 bases between. The germline V gene has CDR1 LNHDA and CDR2 SQIVND (reference sequence). CDR3 bases: TGTGCCAGTAGTATGGAACTAATGGGTTACAATGAGCAGTTCTTC. This sequence encodes CASSMELMGYNEQFF. The full variable domain, its missing parts supplied by reference TRBV19 and TRBJ2-1, is DGGITQSPKYLFRKEGQNVTLSCEQNLNHDAMYWYRQDPGQGLRLIYYSQIVNDFQKGDIAEGYSVSREKKESFPLTVTSAQKNPTAFYLCASSMELMGYNEQFFGPGTRLTVL.

V and J are TRBV27 and TRBJ2-3; TRBD2 matches at 13 bases. Germline values: CDR1 MNHEY, CDR2 SMNVEV (reference sequence). With 4 bases clipped from V and 8 bases from J, the junction kept 6 bases outside the gene matches. This CDR3 spans 15 amino acids. The CDR3 DNA reads as TGTGCCAGCAGTTCGACTAGCGGGAGGTTGGGTACGCAGTATTTT. Translating gives CASSSTSGRLGTQYF.

V usage is TRBV18 and J usage is TRBJ2-1; TRBD2 aligns across 11 bases. Germline lookup yields CDR1 KGHSH and CDR2 LQKENI. The CDR3 has 16 amino acids. V was pared by 6 bases and J by 3 bases, with 7 bases of the junction left unmatched. This CDR3 reads CASSKQLAGGYNEQFF. In DNA form, the CDR3 reads TGTGCCAGCTCTAAACAGCTAGCGGGAGGCTACAATGAGCAGTTCTTC.

This clone was seen only a few times. The rearrangement joins TRBV19 to TRBJ1-1, with TRBD1 matching over 7 bases. Germline loops: CDR1 LNHDA, CDR2 SQIVND (reference sequence). CDR3 length: 14 amino acids. V lost 6 bases, J lost 3 bases, and 7 bases stayed unmatched. CDR3 bases: TGTGCCAGTAGGAGACAGGGACGCGACACTGAAGCTTTCTTT. Amino acids: CASRRQGRDTEAFF.

The V gene is TRBV29-1, the J gene TRBJ2-1; the match to TRBD2 covers 7 bases. V trimming: 6 bases; J trimming: 9 bases; junction bases outside the gene matches: 17. The CDR3 totals 15 residues. Germline V gene data show CDR1 as SQVTM and CDR2 as ANQGSEA. The CDR3: CSVSGLVPLGGEQFF. In DNA form, the CDR3 reads TGCAGCGTCTCAGGACTAGTGCCCTTGGGGGGTGAGCAGTTCTTC.

The chain couples TRBV5-6 to TRBJ2-7; 11 nucleotides match TRBD1. This CDR3 has 14 amino acids. V trimming: 4 bases; J trimming: 4 bases; junction bases outside the gene matches: 4. Per the germline V gene, CDR1 is SGHDT and CDR2 is YYEEEE. In nucleotides, the CDR3 is TGTGCCAGCAGCCTCGGACAGGGGGCTTACGAGCAGTACGTC. Protein product: CASSLGQGAYEQYV.

V usage is TRBV10-1 and J usage is TRBJ2-1, with TRBD2 matching over 8 bases. J was trimmed by 5 bases and V by 6 bases; bases with no gene match: 6. The CDR3 sequence is 14 residues long. Germline CDR1 is WNHNN and CDR2 is SYGVQD (reference sequence). Written as DNA, the CDR3 is TGCGCCAGCAGCGGGGGGGCGCTGCACAATGAGCAGTTCTTC. Residues: CASSGGALHNEQFF.

The chain uses TRBV6-1 and TRBJ1-5, with D tentatively TRBD1 (5 bases). Trimming took 4 bases from V and 6 from J, leaving 10 bases between them. The CDR3 sequence is 13 residues long. In germline, CDR1 is MNHNS, CDR2 SASEGT. The CDR3 loop is CASSGDGGQPQHF. CDR3 bases: TGTGCCAGCAGTGGCGACGGGGGTCAGCCCCAGCATTTT.

This clone was recorded once. The rearrangement uses TRBV6-6 and TRBJ2-5; 7 bases map to TRBD2. The end of the DNA fits TRBJ2-7 better, so the J call may be wrong. The CDR3 contains 15 residues. Germline values: CDR1 MNHNY, CDR2 SVGAGI (reference sequence). The CDR3 here is CASSNPGLSGYEQYF. Written as DNA, the CDR3 is TGTGCCAGCAGTAACCCGGGACTATCGGGGTACGAGCAGTACTTC.

The chain combines TRBV7-6 with TRBJ2-1; 10 positions agree with TRBD2. Germline lookup yields CDR1 SGHVS and CDR2 FNYEAQ. V dropped 5 bases and J dropped 3; count of bases not matched to a gene: 13. The CDR3 spans 18 residues. The CDR3 loop reads CASSPLATSGSYYNEQFF. The DNA of the CDR3 is TGTGCCAGCAGCCCCCTAGCGACTAGCGGGTCCTACTACAATGAGCAGTTCTTC.

The V call is TRBV9, the J call TRBJ2-7, with D tentatively TRBD1 (5 bases). Per the germline V gene, CDR1 is SGDLS and CDR2 is YYNGEE. With 10 bases removed from V and 7 bases from J, the gap between germline ends came to 27 bases. The CDR3 is made up of 15 amino acids. Here the CDR3 reads CAPYVGAAISREQYV. The DNA of the CDR3 is TGTGCCCCCTATGTTGGGGCTGCGATTTCACGGGAGCAGTACGTC.

The chain recombines TRBV5-1 with TRBJ2-1; a possible D gene is TRBD2 (5 bases). Germline values: CDR1 SGHRS, CDR2 YFSETQ. This CDR3 is built from 16 residues. Trimming took off 4 bases at V and 2 bases at J, with 16 bases between the two ends. CDR3 nucleotides: TGCGCCAGCAGCCCGTACGTGACTACCCCCTACAATGAGCAGTTCTTC. The encoded protein is CASSPYVTTPYNEQFF.

V is TRBV5-5 and J is TRBJ1-5; no reliable D call. The CDR3 is 13 residues long. Germline assignment: CDR1 SGHKS and CDR2 YYEKEE (reference sequence). V lost 0 bases, J lost 6 bases, and 7 bases lay in between. CDR3 amino acids: CASSLAAGQPQHF. The CDR3 DNA reads as TGTGCCAGCAGCTTGGCCGCAGGTCAGCCCCAGCATTTT.

This sequence joins TRBV29-1 and TRBJ2-6; 7 nucleotides line up with TRBD1. This CDR3 has 17 residues. Germline assignment: CDR1 SQVTM and CDR2 ANQGSEA. The trim removed 5 bases at V and 5 bases at J, leaving 15 bases unmatched. Here the CDR3 DNA reads TGCAGCGTTTCCTCAGGCGGAGACAGGGCCTGGGCCAACGTCCTGACTTTC. Encoded protein: CSVSSGGDRAWANVLTF.

Only a few counts were recorded for this clone. The gene calls are TRBV6-5 and TRBJ2-7; a possible D gene is TRBD1 (5 bases). In germline, CDR1 is MNHEY, CDR2 SVGAGI. V was cut by 6 bases and J by 0 bases, with 12 bases left in between. CDR3 length: 14 amino acids. The CDR3 nucleotides read TGTGCCAGCAGATCGTTTACAGGCTCCTACGAGCAGTACGTC. Amino acids: CASRSFTGSYEQYV.

The chain employs TRBV5-4 and TRBJ2-5, with 7 nucleotides matching TRBD2. Looked up from germline, CDR1 is SGHNT and CDR2 is YYREEE (reference sequence). Germline trimming cut 4 bases from V and 2 bases from J; bases unmatched to any gene: 5. This CDR3 has 14 residues. The CDR3 DNA sequence: TGTGCCAGCAGCATGAGACTAGCTCAAGAGACCCAGTACTTC. Translation gives CASSMRLAQETQYF. Full variable domain (remainder filled in from reference TRBV5-4 and TRBJ2-5): ETGVTQSPTHLIKTRGQQVTLRCSSQSGHNTVSWYQQALGQGPQFIFQYYREEENGRGNFPPRFSGLQFPNYSSELNVNALELDDSALYLCASSMRLAQETQYFGPGTRLLVL.

The J gene is TRBJ2-3, the V gene TRBV29-1; TRBD2 is a possible D gene (6 bases). The CDR3 has 14 amino acids. The ends were cut back, 5 bases at V and 6 bases at J, with 18 bases in the middle. Germline values: CDR1 SQVTM, CDR2 ANQGSEA. The chain's CDR3 is CSVLLGGVRDTQYF. In nucleotides, the CDR3 is TGCAGCGTTCTTCTCGGCGGGGTTCGGGATACGCAGTATTTT.

This clone came up a few times. The chain uses TRBV30 and TRBJ1-1; TRBD1 agrees at 10 bases. This CDR3 has 13 amino acids. Germline CDR1 GTSNPN, CDR2 SVGIG (reference sequence). J was trimmed by 2 bases and V by 5 bases; bases with no gene match: 2. The CDR3 loop is CAWDRGQNTEAFF. The CDR3 region has the DNA TGTGCCTGGGACAGGGGGCAAAACACTGAAGCTTTCTTT.

The V call is TRBV5-6, the J call TRBJ2-7; TRBD2 matches 15 bases. Germline V gene sequence: CDR1 SGHDT, CDR2 YYEEEE. Germline trimming cut 4 bases from V and 6 bases from J; bases unmatched to any gene: 5. This CDR3 is built from 15 residues. The CDR3 DNA sequence: TGTGCCAGCAGCCGAAGGGGACTAGCGGGAGGCGAGCAGTACGTC. It yields the protein CASSRRGLAGGEQYV.

The V and J genes are TRBV5-4 and TRBJ2-5, with 8 positions matching TRBD2. The V and J ends lost 7 bases and 5 bases, in that order; junction bases with no gene match: 10. The CDR3 extends over 14 amino acids. CDR1 is SGHNT and CDR2 is YYREEE in the germline V gene (reference sequence). The CDR3 sequence: CASCPAGVCETQYF. CDR3 coding DNA: TGTGCCAGCTGCCCAGCGGGAGTTTGTGAGACCCAGTACTTC.

The V and J genes are TRBV7-2 and TRBJ2-5, with D perhaps matching TRBD1 (5 bases). Trimming took off 5 bases at V and 3 bases at J, with 10 bases between the two ends. This CDR3 has 13 residues. CDR1 and CDR2 (germline): SGHTA, FQGNSA. CDR3 sequence: CASSQRQKETQYF. CDR3 DNA: TGTGCCAGCAGCCAAAGACAGAAAGAGACCCAGTACTTC.

The chain joins TRBV6-5 to TRBJ1-5, with 7 positions matching TRBD1. The CDR3 has 14 residues. Trimming took 2 bases from V and 6 from J; bases not matched to a gene: 4. CDR1 is MNHEY and CDR2 is SVGAGI in the germline V gene. This CDR3 reads CASSYAQGSQPQHF. As DNA, the CDR3 is TGTGCCAGCAGTTACGCACAGGGGTCTCAGCCCCAGCATTTT.

The chain combines TRBV11-2 with TRBJ1-5, with D hard to call. The germline gives CDR1 SGHAT, CDR2 FQNNGV. CDR3 length equals 12 residues. Trimming removed 10 bases from V and 4 bases from J, with 11 bases in between. The DNA for the CDR3 is TGTGCCACCGTATCCGGTAATCAGCCCCAGCATTTT. Encoded protein: CATVSGNQPQHF.

The rearrangement links TRBV4-2 to TRBJ1-3; D is ambiguous. This CDR3 comprises 16 residues. Per germline, CDR1 LGHNA and CDR2 YNFKEQ. V was cut by 0 bases and J by 0 bases, with 9 bases left in between. As DNA, the CDR3 is TGTGCCAGCAGCCAAGAAGCCTTAGACTCTGGAAACACCATATATTTT. As protein: CASSQEALDSGNTIYF.

The CDR3 DNA reads TGCGCCAGCAGCCAAGATTTGGCGGAGCGGGGCGAGACCCAGTACTTC. This sequence encodes CASSQDLAERGETQYF. This chain uses TRBV4-1 with TRBJ2-5; the match to TRBD2 covers 7 bases. V was clipped by 0 bases and J by 5 bases; unmatched bases: 9. Germline loops: CDR1 MGHRA, CDR2 YSYEKL. The CDR3 runs 16 residues.